Below are 25 T cell receptor beta chains sequenced from a single sample in a study of blood T cell repertoires in COVID-19. The table came from immunoSEQ multiplex PCR; TCRdb's copy has only in-frame clones and leaves some out. The repertoire includes 650,000 to 800,000 clones, 75% to 90% of them detected once, and over 0.2% sits in the top ten. The sequenced material came from peripheral blood. These receptors were taken from a woman younger than 35 with acute or convalescent COVID-19.

The chain employs TRBV29-1 and TRBJ2-7; 10 bases map to TRBD1. Germline CDR1 reads SQVTM; CDR2 reads ANQGSEA. The CDR3 consists of 14 residues. Trimming removed 6 bases from V and 6 bases from J; junction bases left unmatched: 11. In nucleotides, the CDR3 is TGCAGCGTAAAGGGGGGACAGGGGAGTGGCGAGCAGTACTTC. Amino acids: CSVKGGQGSGEQYF.

This clone was detected once. This chain uses TRBV4-2 with TRBJ2-4, with 8 bases that match TRBD1. V lost 5 bases, J lost 10 bases, and 4 bases stayed unmatched. Germline V gene lookup returns CDR1 LGHNA and CDR2 YNFKEQ. The CDR3 is 12 residues long. The CDR3 region is CASSDRGEIQYF. The CDR3 bases are TGTGCCAGCAGCGACAGGGGCGAAATTCAGTACTTC.

This sequence joins TRBV7-9 and TRBJ1-1, with 7 positions matching TRBD1. The germline gives CDR1 SEHNR, CDR2 FQNEAQ (reference sequence). The V segment lost 5 bases and the J segment 4 bases; nucleotides outside the gene matches: 7. The CDR3 totals 14 residues. The CDR3 reads CASSGSTGTTEAFF. CDR3 in DNA: TGTGCCAGCAGCGGATCGACAGGGACCACTGAAGCTTTCTTT.

The chain carries TRBV27 and TRBJ2-7, with a tentative D call TRBD2 (6 bases). Germline CDR1 reads MNHEY; CDR2 reads SMNVEV (reference sequence). The CDR3 extends over 17 amino acids. V lost 3 bases, J lost 3 bases, and 21 bases lay in between. The CDR3 region is CASSFARTTRRGYEQYF. In nucleotides, the CDR3 is TGTGCCAGCAGTTTCGCCCGGACGACTAGAAGGGGCTACGAGCAGTACTTC.

This clone was seen once. V gene TRBV28 combines with J gene TRBJ1-2, with 11 bases matching TRBD1. The CDR3 has 16 amino acids. The germline V gene has CDR1 MDHEN and CDR2 SYDVKM. With V trimmed by 6 bases and J by 0 bases, 6 bases remained unmatched. In nucleotides, the CDR3 is TGTGCCAGCAGCCGGACAGGGGGCCCCTCTAACTATGGCTACACCTTC. Encoded protein: CASSRTGGPSNYGYTF.

The chain carries TRBV5-1 and TRBJ2-7; 8 bases fit TRBD1. Germline-derived CDR1 and CDR2 are SGHRS and YFSETQ. J gave up 7 bases and V 3 bases, and 9 bases lay outside the gene matches. The CDR3 runs to 14 residues. The CDR3 nucleotides read TGCGCCAGCAGCTCCGGACAGGGAAGTTGGGAGCAGTACTTC. Translated, it gives CASSSGQGSWEQYF.

V and J are TRBV3-1 (or the pseudogene TRBV3-2) and TRBJ1-4, with D perhaps TRBD1 (6 bases). CDR1 is LGHDT and CDR2 is YNNKEL in the germline V gene (reference sequence). Trimming took 2 bases from V and 8 from J, leaving 9 bases between them. The CDR3 is made up of 13 amino acids. This chain's CDR3 is CASSQLQGEKLFF. The CDR3 DNA reads as TGTGCCAGCAGCCAACTCCAGGGGGAAAAACTGTTTTTT.

This clone was recorded a few times. This rearrangement joins TRBV30 to TRBJ1-2; 8 bases are a match to TRBD1. The CDR3 extends over 16 amino acids. In germline, CDR1 is GTSNPN, CDR2 SVGIG (reference sequence). V was clipped by 3 bases and J by 7 bases; unmatched bases: 16. CDR3 region: CAWRGPSGGAGFGYTF. CDR3 coding DNA: TGTGCCTGGAGGGGCCCTTCAGGGGGCGCAGGTTTTGGCTACACCTTC.

V is TRBV7-2 and J is TRBJ2-7; D might be TRBD2 (5 bases). Germline values: CDR1 SGHTA, CDR2 FQGNSA. V was shortened by 2 bases and J by 3 bases, with 11 bases between the two germline ends. CDR3 length equals 14 residues. CDR3 nucleotide sequence: TGTGCCAGCAGCTTAAGCGGAAGCTTCTACGAGCAGTACTTC. It encodes CASSLSGSFYEQYF.

The chain recombines TRBV10-3 with TRBJ1-2, with 10 bases identical to TRBD1. The CDR3 is 19 residues long. Germline V gives CDR1 ENHRY, CDR2 SYGVKD. V shed 0 bases and J 9 bases; nucleotides not matched to a gene: 19. The CDR3 nucleotides read TGTGCCATCAGTGAGTCGACCCCCCCGTACTTCTGGGACAGGGGATGCTACACCTTC. This sequence encodes CAISESTPPYFWDRGCYTF.

V gene TRBV30 combines with J gene TRBJ2-7, with 9 positions matching TRBD1. The junction had 17 bases not matched to a gene; V was cut back by 4 bases and J by 1 base. The CDR3 is 18 residues long. Germline loops: CDR1 GTSNPN, CDR2 SVGIG (reference sequence). The DNA for the CDR3 is TGTGCCTGGACCGGGGGGACAACACCGGGACAGGGATCCTACGAGCAGTACTTC. Amino acid sequence: CAWTGGTTPGQGSYEQYF.

The J gene is TRBJ2-2, the V gene TRBV30; the match to TRBD1 covers 9 bases. This CDR3 spans 14 amino acids. Per the germline V gene, CDR1 is GTSNPN and CDR2 is SVGIG (reference sequence). The ends lost 5 bases at V and 1 base at J; junction bases unmatched: 2. This chain's CDR3 is CAWGGQGNTGELFF. CDR3 sequence (DNA): TGTGCCTGGGGGGGACAGGGGAACACCGGGGAGCTGTTTTTT. The complete variable domain, with remaining parts taken from reference TRBV30 and TRBJ2-2, reads SQTIHQWPATLVQPVGSPLSLECTVEGTSNPNLYWYRQAAGRGLQLLFYSVGIGQISSEVPQNLSASRPQDRQFILSSKKLLLSDSGFYLCAWGGQGNTGELFFGEGSRLTVL.

The CDR3 here is CASSGDRGANIQYF. The CDR3 region has the DNA TGTGCCAGCAGTGGGGACAGGGGGGCAAACATTCAGTACTTC. This sequence joins TRBV2 and TRBJ2-4; 11 nucleotides align to TRBD1. CDR1 and CDR2 (germline): SNHLY, FYNNEI. V was pared by 4 bases and J by 6 bases, with 2 bases of the junction left unmatched. This CDR3 is built from 14 residues.

The chain recombines TRBV3-1 (or the pseudogene TRBV3-2) with TRBJ2-1, with 8 bases lining up with TRBD2. The V gene's germline CDR1 is LGHDT and CDR2 YNNKEL (reference sequence). V gave up 4 bases and J gave up 4 bases; unmatched junction bases: 3. CDR3 length: 14 residues. DNA of the CDR3: TGTGCCAGCAGCCCGGGGGGGCCTTACAATGAGCAGTTCTTC. Protein: CASSPGGPYNEQFF.

The rearrangement links TRBV11-2 to TRBJ1-2; D is uncertain. Germline V CDR1 and CDR2: SGHAT, FQNNGV. Trimming left V 5 bases short and J 0 bases short, with 19 bases between. The CDR3 loop spans 17 amino acids. CDR3 in amino acids: CASSPSRPGLTNYGYTF. As DNA, the CDR3 is TGTGCCAGCAGCCCCTCCCGGCCAGGATTAACTAACTATGGCTACACCTTC.

J is TRBJ1-2 and V is TRBV6-2 or TRBV6-3; no reliable D call. The CDR3 runs 14 residues. Trimming stripped 2 bases from V and 8 bases from J, with 15 bases between. Germline V gives CDR1 MNHEY, CDR2 SVGEGT. CDR3 amino acids: CASSYPGRGMGYTF. CDR3 sequence (DNA): TGTGCCAGCAGTTACCCTGGACGGGGTATGGGCTACACCTTC.

The V call is TRBV30, the J call TRBJ1-5; possibly TRBD1 for D (6 bases). The CDR3 has 14 amino acids. From germline, CDR1 is GTSNPN and CDR2 SVGIG (reference sequence). Trimming left V 0 bases short and J 6 bases short, with 12 bases between. The CDR3 here is CAWSVSTGRQPQHF. CDR3 nucleotide sequence: TGTGCCTGGAGTGTTAGCACAGGGCGTCAGCCCCAGCATTTT.

The rearrangement uses TRBV5-4 and TRBJ2-1; perhaps TRBD2 as D (6 bases). The CDR3 extends over 13 amino acids. Germline V lookup: CDR1 SGHNT, CDR2 YYREEE (reference sequence). Trimming pared 4 bases from V and 7 bases from J, leaving 12 bases between. The CDR3 protein is CASSAGAGNEQFF. DNA of the CDR3: TGTGCCAGCAGCGCCGGGGCGGGAAATGAGCAGTTCTTC.

The chain has TRBV15 and TRBJ1-1, with D possibly being TRBD1 (5 bases). CDR3 length: 15 amino acids. V was clipped by 0 bases and J by 11 bases, with 19 bases between them. CDR1 is LNHNV and CDR2 is YYDKDF in the germline V gene (reference sequence). The CDR3 is CATSRDSRDLQEAFF. The CDR3 DNA reads as TGTGCCACCAGCAGAGACTCGAGGGACTTACAAGAGGCTTTCTTT.

The chain joins TRBV10-3 to TRBJ1-2; weak D call: TRBD1 (5 bases). The ends were cut back, 3 bases at V and 6 bases at J, with 23 bases in the middle. The CDR3 length is 17 residues. Germline CDR1 is ENHRY and CDR2 is SYGVKD. The CDR3 coding sequence is TGTGCCATCAGTGAACGTCAGGGTGGTGTTCTTTCGGATGGCTACACCTTC. This encodes CAISERQGGVLSDGYTF.

The chain combines TRBV19 with TRBJ2-7, with D possibly matching TRBD1 (5 bases). This CDR3 spans 14 amino acids. Trimming took off 2 bases at V and 3 bases at J, with 11 bases between the two ends. Germline values: CDR1 LNHDA, CDR2 SQIVND (reference sequence). The CDR3 is CASSIQGVGYEQYF. The DNA of the CDR3 is TGTGCCAGTAGTATACAAGGGGTCGGCTACGAGCAGTACTTC. The full variable domain, in which reference TRBV19 and TRBJ2-7 provide the parts outside the CDR3, is DGGITQSPKYLFRKEGQNVTLSCEQNLNHDAMYWYRQDPGQGLRLIYYSQIVNDFQKGDIAEGYSVSREKKESFPLTVTSAQKNPTAFYLCASSIQGVGYEQYFGPGTRLTVT.

The chain carries TRBV24-1 and TRBJ2-2, with D tentatively TRBD1 (5 bases). In germline, CDR1 is KGHDR, CDR2 SFDVKD. The CDR3 is 15 amino acids. The ends were cut back, 0 bases at V and 5 bases at J, with 9 bases in the middle. CDR3 loop: CATSDLPRDTGELFF. Here the CDR3 DNA reads TGTGCCACCAGTGATTTGCCCAGGGATACCGGGGAGCTGTTTTTT.

V gene TRBV7-2 combines with J gene TRBJ2-7; 10 bases are a match to TRBD1. Germline trimming cut 2 bases from V and 2 bases from J; bases unmatched to any gene: 3. Germline lookup yields CDR1 SGHTA and CDR2 FQGNSA. There are 15 residues in the CDR3. This CDR3 is CASSLRGQGAYEQYF. The DNA for the CDR3 is TGTGCCAGCAGCTTAAGAGGACAGGGGGCCTACGAGCAGTACTTC.

The V and J genes are TRBV11-2 and TRBJ1-4; D uncertain. The V gene's germline CDR1 is SGHAT and CDR2 FQNNGV. CDR3 length equals 15 residues. With 5 bases removed from V and 2 bases from J, the gap between germline ends came to 12 bases. Here the CDR3 reads CASSEGRSTNEKLFF. The CDR3 nucleotides are TGTGCCAGCAGCGAGGGAAGGTCGACTAATGAAAAACTGTTTTTT.

Remarks on this clone: The sample has other DNA sequences that encode this CDR3 too. The CDR3 protein is CASSVRGNTEAFF. The DNA for the CDR3 is TGTGCCAGCAGCGTTCGCGGAAACACTGAAGCTTTCTTT. The gene calls are TRBV9 and TRBJ1-1; unclear D gene. This CDR3 comprises 13 residues. The germline CDR1 and CDR2 sequences are SGDLS and YYNGEE. Trimming stripped 2 bases from V and 2 bases from J, with 7 bases between. The whole variable domain, remainder taken from reference TRBV9 and TRBJ1-1, is DSGVTQTPKHLITATGQRVTLRCSPRSGDLSVYWYQQSLDQGLQFLIQYYNGEERAKGNILERFSAQQFPDLHSELNLSSLELGDSALYFCASSVRGNTEAFFGQGTRLTVV.